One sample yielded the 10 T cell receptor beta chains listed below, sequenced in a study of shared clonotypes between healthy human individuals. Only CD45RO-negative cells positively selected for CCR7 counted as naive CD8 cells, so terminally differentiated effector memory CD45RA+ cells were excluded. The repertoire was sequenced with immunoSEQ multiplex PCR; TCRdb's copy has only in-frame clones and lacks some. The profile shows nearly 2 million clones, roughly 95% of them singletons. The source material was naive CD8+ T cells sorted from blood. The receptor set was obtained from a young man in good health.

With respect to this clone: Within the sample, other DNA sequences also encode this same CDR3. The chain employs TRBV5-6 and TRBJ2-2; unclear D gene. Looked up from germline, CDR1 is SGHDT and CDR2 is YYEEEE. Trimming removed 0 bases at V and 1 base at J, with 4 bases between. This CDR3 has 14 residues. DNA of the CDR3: TGTGCCAGCAGCTTGGACCTGAACACCGGGGAGCTGTTTTTT. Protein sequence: CASSLDLNTGELFF.

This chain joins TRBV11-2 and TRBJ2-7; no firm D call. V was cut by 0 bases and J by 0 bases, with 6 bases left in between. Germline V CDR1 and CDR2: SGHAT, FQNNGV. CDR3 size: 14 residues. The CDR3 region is CASSLDGYSYEQYF. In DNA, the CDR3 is TGTGCCAGCAGCTTAGACGGGTACTCCTACGAGCAGTACTTC.

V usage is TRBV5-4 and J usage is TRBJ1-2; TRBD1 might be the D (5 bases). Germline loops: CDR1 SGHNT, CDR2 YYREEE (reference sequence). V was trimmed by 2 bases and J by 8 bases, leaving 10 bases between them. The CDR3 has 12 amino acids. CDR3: CASSLGRDGYTF. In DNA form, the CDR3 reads TGTGCCAGCAGCTTAGGCAGGGACGGCTACACCTTC.

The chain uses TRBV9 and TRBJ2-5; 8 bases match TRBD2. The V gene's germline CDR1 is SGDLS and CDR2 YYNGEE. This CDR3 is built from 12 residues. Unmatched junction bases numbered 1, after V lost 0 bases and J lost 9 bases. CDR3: CASSVDSGAQYF. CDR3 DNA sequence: TGTGCCAGCAGCGTAGATAGCGGGGCCCAGTACTTC.

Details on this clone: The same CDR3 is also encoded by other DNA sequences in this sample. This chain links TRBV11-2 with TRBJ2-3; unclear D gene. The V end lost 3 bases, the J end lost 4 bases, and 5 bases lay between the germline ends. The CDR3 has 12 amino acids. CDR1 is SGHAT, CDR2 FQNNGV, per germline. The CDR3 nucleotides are TGTGCCAGCAGCTTTGGCGCAGATACGCAGTATTTT. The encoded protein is CASSFGADTQYF. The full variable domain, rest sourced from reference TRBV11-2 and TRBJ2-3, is EAGVAQSPRYKIIEKRQSVAFWCNPISGHATLYWYQQILGQGPKLLIQFQNNGVVDDSQLPKDRFSAERLKGVDSTLKIQPAKLEDSAVYLCASSFGADTQYFGPGTRLTVL.

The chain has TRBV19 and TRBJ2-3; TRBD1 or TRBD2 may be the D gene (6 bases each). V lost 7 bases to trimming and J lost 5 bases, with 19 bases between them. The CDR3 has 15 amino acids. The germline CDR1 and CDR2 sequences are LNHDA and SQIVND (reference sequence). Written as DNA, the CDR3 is TGTGCCAGTACGTGGGGGGCGAGAGTGGGAGATACGCAGTATTTT. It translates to CASTWGARVGDTQYF.

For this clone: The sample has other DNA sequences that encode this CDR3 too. The CDR3 loop reads CASSELGQNTEAFF. DNA of the CDR3: TGTGCCAGCAGTGAGTTGGGACAGAACACTGAAGCTTTCTTT. The gene calls are TRBV6-1 and TRBJ1-1; tentative D call: TRBD1 (6 bases). The V and J ends lost 3 bases and 1 base respectively, with 9 bases between them. This CDR3 has 14 amino acids. CDR1 and CDR2 (germline): MNHNS, SASEGT.

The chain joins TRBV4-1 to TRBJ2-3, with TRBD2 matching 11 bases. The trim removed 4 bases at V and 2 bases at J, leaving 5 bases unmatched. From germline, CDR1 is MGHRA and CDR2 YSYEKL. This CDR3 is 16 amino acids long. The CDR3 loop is CASSPGGLAVTDTQYF. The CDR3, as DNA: TGCGCCAGCAGCCCAGGGGGACTAGCGGTCACAGATACGCAGTATTTT.

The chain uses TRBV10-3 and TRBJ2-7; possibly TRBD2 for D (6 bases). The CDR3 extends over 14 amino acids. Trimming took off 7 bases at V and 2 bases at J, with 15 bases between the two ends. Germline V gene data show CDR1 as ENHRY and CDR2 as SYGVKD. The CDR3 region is CAIMGEVATYEQYF. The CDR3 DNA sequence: TGTGCCATCATGGGGGAGGTAGCGACCTACGAGCAGTACTTC.

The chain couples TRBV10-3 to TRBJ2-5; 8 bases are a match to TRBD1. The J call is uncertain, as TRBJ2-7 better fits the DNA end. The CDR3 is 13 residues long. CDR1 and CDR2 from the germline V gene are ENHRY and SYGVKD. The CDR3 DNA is TGTGCCATCGCCCCGGGACAGGACTACGAGCAGTACTTC. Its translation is CAIAPGQDYEQYF.